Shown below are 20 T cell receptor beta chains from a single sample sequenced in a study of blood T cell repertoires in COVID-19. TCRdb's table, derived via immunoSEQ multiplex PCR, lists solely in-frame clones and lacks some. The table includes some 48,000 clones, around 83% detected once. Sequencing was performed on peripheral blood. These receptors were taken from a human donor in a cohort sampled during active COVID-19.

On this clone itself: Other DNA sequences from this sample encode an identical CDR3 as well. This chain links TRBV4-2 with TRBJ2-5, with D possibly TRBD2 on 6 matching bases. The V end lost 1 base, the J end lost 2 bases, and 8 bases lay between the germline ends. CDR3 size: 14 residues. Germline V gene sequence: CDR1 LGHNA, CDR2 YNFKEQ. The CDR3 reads CASSQVGLQETQYF. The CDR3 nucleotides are TGTGCCAGCAGCCAAGTGGGACTGCAAGAGACCCAGTACTTC.

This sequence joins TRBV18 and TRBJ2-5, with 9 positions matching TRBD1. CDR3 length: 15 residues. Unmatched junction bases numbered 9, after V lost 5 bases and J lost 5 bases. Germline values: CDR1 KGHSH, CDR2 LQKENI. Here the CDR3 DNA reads TGTGCCAGCTCATTCCGGGACAGGGAATTGGAGACCCAGTACTTC. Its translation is CASSFRDRELETQYF.

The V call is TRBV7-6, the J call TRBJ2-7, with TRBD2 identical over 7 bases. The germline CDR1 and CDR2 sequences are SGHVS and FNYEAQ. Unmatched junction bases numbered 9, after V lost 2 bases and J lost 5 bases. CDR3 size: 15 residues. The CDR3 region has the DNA TGTGCCAGCAGCTTAAAACTAGCGAAGGAAAACGAGCAGTACTTC. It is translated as CASSLKLAKENEQYF.

The CDR3 DNA follows: TGTGCCAGCACTGCGACAGGGGCTCAAGAGACCCAGTACTTC. Its protein product is CASTATGAQETQYF. The genes are TRBV2 and TRBJ2-5; 8 bases are shared with TRBD1. The CDR3 contains 14 residues. The trim removed 7 bases at V and 2 bases at J, leaving 6 bases unmatched. Per germline, CDR1 SNHLY and CDR2 FYNNEI.

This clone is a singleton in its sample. Here the CDR3 reads CAWSVPDRVAGDTQYF. The CDR3 nucleotides are TGTGCCTGGAGTGTACCCGACAGGGTGGCAGGAGATACGCAGTATTTT. V and J are TRBV30 and TRBJ2-3; 7 nucleotides agree with TRBD1. The V gene end was trimmed by 0 bases and the J gene end by 5 bases; junction bases not matched to a gene: 11. Per the germline V gene, CDR1 is GTSNPN and CDR2 is SVGIG (reference sequence). The CDR3 has 16 amino acids. The full variable domain, completed using reference TRBV30 and TRBJ2-3, is SQTIHQWPATLVQPVGSPLSLECTVEGTSNPNLYWYRQAAGRGLQLLFYSVGIGQISSEVPQNLSASRPQDRQFILSSKKLLLSDSGFYLCAWSVPDRVAGDTQYFGPGTRLTVL.

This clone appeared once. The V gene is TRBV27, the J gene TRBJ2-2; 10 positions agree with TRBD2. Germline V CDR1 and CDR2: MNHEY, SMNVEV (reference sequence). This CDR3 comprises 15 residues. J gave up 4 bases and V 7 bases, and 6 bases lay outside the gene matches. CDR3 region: CASTQRGGPTGELFF. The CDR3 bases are TGTGCCAGCACTCAGCGGGGGGGCCCCACCGGGGAGCTGTTTTTT.

In DNA, the CDR3 is TGTGCCAGCAGGGCAGGGATCCCGGCGAACACCGGGGAGCTGTTTTTT. Translating it yields CASRAGIPANTGELFF. J is TRBJ2-2 and V is TRBV7-2, with TRBD1 as a possible D gene (5 bases). Germline V gene data show CDR1 as SGHTA and CDR2 as FQGNSA. This CDR3 comprises 16 residues. Trimming left V 6 bases short and J 0 bases short, with 14 bases between.

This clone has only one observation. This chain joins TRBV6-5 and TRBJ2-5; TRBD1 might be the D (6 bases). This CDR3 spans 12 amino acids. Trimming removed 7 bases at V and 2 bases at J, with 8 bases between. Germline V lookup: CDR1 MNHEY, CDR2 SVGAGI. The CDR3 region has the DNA TGTGCCAGCATCACAGGGCAAGAGACCCAGTACTTC. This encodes CASITGQETQYF.

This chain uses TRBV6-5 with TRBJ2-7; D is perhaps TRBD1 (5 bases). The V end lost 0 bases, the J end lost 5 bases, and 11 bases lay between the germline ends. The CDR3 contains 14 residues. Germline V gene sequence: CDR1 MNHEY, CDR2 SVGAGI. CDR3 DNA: TGTGCCAGCAGTTACTCACAGGTAGTGGACGAGCAGTACTTC. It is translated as CASSYSQVVDEQYF.

CDR3 DNA sequence: TGTGCCAGCAGTGTAAGGACAGAGACCGGGGAGCTGTTTTTT. This encodes CASSVRTETGELFF. The gene calls are TRBV2 and TRBJ2-2, with D perhaps TRBD1 (6 bases). Germline V CDR1 and CDR2: SNHLY, FYNNEI. V was shortened by 4 bases and J by 5 bases, with 11 bases between the two germline ends. The CDR3 contains 14 residues.

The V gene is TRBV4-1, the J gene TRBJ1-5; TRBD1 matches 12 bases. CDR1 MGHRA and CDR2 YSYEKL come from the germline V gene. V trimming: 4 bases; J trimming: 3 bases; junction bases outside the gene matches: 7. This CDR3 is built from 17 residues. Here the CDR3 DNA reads TGCGCCAGCAGCCCGGGCCGGGACAGGGGGCCCAATCAGCCCCAGCATTTT. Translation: CASSPGRDRGPNQPQHF.

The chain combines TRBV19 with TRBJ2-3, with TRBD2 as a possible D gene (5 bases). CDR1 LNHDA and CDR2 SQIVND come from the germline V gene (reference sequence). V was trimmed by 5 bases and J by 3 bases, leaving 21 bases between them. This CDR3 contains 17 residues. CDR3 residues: CASSLLPGSAGTDTQYF. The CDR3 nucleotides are TGTGCCAGTAGTCTTTTGCCGGGGTCCGCCGGGACAGATACGCAGTATTTT.

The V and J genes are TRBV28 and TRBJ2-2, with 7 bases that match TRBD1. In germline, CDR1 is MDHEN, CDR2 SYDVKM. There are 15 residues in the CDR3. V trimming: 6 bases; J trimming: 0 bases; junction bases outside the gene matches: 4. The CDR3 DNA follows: TGTGCCAGCAGCAAAGGGACAGCGAACACCGGGGAGCTGTTTTTT. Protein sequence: CASSKGTANTGELFF.

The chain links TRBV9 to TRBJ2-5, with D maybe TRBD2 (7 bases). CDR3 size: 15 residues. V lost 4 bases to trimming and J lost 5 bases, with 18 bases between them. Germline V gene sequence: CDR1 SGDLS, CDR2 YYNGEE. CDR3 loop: CASSPMGGLGETQYF. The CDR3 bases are TGTGCCAGCAGCCCGATGGGGGGGCTGGGGGAGACCCAGTACTTC.

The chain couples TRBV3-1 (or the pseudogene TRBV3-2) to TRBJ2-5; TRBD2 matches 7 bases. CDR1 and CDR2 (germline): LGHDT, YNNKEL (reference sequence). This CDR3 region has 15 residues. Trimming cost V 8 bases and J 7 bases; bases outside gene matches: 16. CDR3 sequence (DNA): TGTGCCAGCGGGATTGGGAGGGGCTTGTCGGGGACCCAGTACTTC. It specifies CASGIGRGLSGTQYF.

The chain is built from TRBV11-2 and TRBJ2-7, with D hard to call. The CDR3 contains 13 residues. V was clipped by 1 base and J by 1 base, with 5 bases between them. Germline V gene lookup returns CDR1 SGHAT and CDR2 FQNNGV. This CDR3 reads CASSLGGSYEQYF. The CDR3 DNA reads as TGTGCCAGCAGCTTAGGAGGTTCCTACGAGCAGTACTTC.

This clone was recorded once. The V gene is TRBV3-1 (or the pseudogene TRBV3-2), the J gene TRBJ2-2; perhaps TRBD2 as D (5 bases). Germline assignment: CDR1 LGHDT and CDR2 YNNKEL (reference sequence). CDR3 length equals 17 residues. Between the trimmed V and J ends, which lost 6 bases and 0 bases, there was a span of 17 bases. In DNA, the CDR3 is TGTGCCAGCAGGCCAACTCCGGGGTCCCCGAACACCGGGGAGCTGTTTTTT. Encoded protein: CASRPTPGSPNTGELFF.

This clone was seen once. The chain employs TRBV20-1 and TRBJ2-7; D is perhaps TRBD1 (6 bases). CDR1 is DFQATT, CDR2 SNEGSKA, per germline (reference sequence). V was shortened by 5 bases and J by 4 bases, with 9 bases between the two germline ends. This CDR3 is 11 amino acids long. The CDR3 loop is CSASDRYEQYF. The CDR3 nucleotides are TGCAGTGCTTCGGACAGATACGAGCAGTACTTC.

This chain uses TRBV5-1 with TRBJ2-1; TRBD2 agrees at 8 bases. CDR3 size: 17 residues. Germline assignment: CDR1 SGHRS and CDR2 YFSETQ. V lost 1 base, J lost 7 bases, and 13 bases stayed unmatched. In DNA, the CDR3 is TGCGCCAGCAGCTTGAGGGGACCGGGACTAGAGTCTAATGAGCAGTTCTTC. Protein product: CASSLRGPGLESNEQFF.

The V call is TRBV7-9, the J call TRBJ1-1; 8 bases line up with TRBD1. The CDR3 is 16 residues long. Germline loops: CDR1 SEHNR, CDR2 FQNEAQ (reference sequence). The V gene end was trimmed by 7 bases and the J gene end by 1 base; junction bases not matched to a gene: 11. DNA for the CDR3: TGTGCCAGCACTACTACGGCGGGGACAGGGAACACTGAAGCTTTCTTT. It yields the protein CASTTTAGTGNTEAFF.